This paragraph covers one T cell receptor delta chain sequence. TCRdb gives a protein that differs at residue 4 from what the DNA encodes, so the protein here is translated from the DNA. The data derive from a study of gamma-delta chains in newborns, infants, children. Study background: Microbial exposure reportedly drives polyclonal innate γδ T cell expansion after birth.

TCRdb reanalysed the reads with CATT. Among under 13,000 delta-chain clones listed, 3% to 4% were seen once. Germline V gene sequence: CDR1 TSWWSYY, CDR2 QGS. The CDR3 sequence is 18 residues long. This receptor was obtained from a child who was a newborn, infant or young child, either healthy, febrile or measles-vaccinated (not recorded which). The chain joins TRDV1 to TRDJ1; possible D gene TRDD2, 6 bases. Sequencing was carried out using blood. CDR3 bases: TGTGCTCTTGAGGAATTTGCGTCGGCAGCTTCCTGTCGCCATAAACTCATCTTT. The encoded protein is CALEEFASAASCRHKLIF.